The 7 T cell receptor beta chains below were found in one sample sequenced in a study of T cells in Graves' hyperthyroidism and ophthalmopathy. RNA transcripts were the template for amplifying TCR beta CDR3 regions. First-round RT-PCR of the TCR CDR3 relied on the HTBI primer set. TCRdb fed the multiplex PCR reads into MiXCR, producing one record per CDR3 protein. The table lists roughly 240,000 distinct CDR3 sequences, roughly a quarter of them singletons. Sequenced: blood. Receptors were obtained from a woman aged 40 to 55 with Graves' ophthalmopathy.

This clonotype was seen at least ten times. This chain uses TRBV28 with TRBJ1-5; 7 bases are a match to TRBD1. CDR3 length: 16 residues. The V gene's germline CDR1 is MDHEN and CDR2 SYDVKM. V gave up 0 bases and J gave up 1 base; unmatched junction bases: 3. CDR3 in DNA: TGTGCCAGCAGTTTATGGTCAGGGGGAAGCAATCAGCCCCAGCATTTT. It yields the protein CASSLWSGGSNQPQHF.

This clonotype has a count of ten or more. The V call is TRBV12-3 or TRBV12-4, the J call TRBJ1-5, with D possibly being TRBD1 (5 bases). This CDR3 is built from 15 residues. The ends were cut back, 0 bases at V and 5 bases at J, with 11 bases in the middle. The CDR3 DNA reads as TGTGCCAGCAGTTTAGCCTACAGGACACATCAGCCCCAGCATTTT. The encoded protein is CASSLAYRTHQPQHF.

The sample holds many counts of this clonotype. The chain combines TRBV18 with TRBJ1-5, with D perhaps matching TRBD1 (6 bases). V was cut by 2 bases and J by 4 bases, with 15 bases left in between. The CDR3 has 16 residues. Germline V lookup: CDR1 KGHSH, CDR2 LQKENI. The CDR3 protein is CASSPSAAGANQPQHF. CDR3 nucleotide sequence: TGTGCCAGCTCACCAAGCGCAGCAGGGGCGAATCAGCCCCAGCATTTT.

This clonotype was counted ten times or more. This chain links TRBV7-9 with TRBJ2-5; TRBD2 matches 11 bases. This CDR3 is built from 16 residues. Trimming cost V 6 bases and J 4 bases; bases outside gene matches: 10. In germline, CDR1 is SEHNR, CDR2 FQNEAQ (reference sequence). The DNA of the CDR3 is TGTGCCAGCAGTTCTAGCGGCCTAGCGGGAGGAGAGACCCAGTACTTC. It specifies CASSSSGLAGGETQYF.

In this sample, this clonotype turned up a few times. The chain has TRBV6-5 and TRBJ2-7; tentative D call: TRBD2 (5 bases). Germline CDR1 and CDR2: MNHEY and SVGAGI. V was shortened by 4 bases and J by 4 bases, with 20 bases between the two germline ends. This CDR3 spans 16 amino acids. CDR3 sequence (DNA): TGTGCCAGCAGTTCACGGCTAGCCCTTAGACTATACGAGCAGTACTTC. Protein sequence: CASSSRLALRLYEQYF.

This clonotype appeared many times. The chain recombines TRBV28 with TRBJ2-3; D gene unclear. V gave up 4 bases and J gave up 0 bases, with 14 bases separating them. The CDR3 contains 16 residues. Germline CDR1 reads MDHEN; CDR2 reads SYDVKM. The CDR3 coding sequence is TGTGCCAGCAGTTACCCTGAGGCCCCCAGCACAGATACGCAGTATTTT. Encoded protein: CASSYPEAPSTDTQYF.

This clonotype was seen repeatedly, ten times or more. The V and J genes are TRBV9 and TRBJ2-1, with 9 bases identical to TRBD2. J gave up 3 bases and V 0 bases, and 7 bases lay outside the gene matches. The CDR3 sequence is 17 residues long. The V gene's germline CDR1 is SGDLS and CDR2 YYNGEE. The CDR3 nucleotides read TGTGCCAGCAGCGTAGATGAAGGCGGGAGGGGCTACAATGAGCAGTTCTTC. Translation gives CASSVDEGGRGYNEQFF.